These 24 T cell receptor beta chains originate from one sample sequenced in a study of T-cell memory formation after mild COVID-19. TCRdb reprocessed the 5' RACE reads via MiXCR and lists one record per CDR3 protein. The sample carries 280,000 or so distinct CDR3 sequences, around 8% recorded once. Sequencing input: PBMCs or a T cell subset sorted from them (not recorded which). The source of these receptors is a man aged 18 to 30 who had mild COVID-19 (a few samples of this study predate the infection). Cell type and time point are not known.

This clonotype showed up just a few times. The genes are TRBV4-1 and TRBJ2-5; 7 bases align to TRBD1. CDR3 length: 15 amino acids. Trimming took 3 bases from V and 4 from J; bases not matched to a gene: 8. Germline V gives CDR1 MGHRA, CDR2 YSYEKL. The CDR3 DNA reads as TGCGCCAGCAGCCACGAGGGGGCTCGGGGAGAGACCCAGTACTTC. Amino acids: CASSHEGARGETQYF.

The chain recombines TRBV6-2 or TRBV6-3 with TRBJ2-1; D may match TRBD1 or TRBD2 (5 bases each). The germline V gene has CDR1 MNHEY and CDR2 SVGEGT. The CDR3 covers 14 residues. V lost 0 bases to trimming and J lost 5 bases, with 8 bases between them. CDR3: CASSYSGPNNEQFF. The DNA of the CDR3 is TGTGCCAGCAGTTACTCGGGACCCAACAATGAGCAGTTCTTC.

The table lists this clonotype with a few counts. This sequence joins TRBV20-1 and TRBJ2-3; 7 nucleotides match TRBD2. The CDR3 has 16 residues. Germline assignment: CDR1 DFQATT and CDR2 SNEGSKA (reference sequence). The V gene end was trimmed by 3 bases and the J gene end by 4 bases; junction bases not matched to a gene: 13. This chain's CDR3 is CSASKGLLTVADTQYF. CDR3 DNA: TGCAGTGCTAGCAAGGGACTATTGACCGTCGCAGATACGCAGTATTTT.

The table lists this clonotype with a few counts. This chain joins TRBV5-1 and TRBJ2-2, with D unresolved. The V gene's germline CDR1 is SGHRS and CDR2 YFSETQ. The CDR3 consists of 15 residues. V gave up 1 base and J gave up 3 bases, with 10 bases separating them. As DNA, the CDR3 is TGCGCCAGCAGCTTGTGGAGAGGCGACACCGGGGAGCTGTTTTTT. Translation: CASSLWRGDTGELFF.

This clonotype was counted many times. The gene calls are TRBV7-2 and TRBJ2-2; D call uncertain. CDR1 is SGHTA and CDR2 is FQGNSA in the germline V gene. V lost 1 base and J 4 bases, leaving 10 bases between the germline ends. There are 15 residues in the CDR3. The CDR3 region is CASSLGAASTGELFF. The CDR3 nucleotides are TGTGCCAGCAGCTTAGGGGCTGCAAGCACCGGGGAGCTGTTTTTT.

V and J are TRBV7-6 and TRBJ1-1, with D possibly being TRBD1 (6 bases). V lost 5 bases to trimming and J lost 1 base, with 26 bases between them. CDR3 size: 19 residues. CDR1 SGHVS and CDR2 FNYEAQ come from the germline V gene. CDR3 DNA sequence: TGTGCCAGCAGCCCTGTCAGTCGTGGGGGCTGGCTTGGGAACACTGAAGCTTTCTTT. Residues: CASSPVSRGGWLGNTEAFF.

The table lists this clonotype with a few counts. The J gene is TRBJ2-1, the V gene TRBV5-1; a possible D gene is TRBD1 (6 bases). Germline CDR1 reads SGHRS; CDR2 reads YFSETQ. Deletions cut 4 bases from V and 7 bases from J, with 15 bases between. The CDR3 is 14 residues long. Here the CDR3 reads CASSGGSPMNEQFF. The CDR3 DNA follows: TGCGCCAGCAGCGGGGGCAGCCCAATGAATGAGCAGTTCTTC.

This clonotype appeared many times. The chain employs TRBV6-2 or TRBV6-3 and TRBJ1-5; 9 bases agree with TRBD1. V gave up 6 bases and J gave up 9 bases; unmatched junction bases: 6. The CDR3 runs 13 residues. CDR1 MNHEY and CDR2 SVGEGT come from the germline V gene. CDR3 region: CASRLQGARPQHF. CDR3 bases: TGTGCCAGCAGGCTACAGGGGGCTCGGCCCCAGCATTTT.

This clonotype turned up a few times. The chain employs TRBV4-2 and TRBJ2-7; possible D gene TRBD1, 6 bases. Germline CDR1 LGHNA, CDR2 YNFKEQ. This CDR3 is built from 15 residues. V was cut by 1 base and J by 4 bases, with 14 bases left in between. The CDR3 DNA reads TGTGCCAGCAGCCAAGGGCAGGGGTCCCCGTACGAGCAGTACTTC. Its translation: CASSQGQGSPYEQYF.

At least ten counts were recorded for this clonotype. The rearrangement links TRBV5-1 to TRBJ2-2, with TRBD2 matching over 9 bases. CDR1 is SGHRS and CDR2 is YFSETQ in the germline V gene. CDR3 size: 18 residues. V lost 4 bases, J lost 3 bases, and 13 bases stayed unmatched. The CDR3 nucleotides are TGCGCCAGCAGCCCCCGGCCTAGCGGGACAGAGGACACCGGGGAGCTGTTTTTT. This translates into CASSPRPSGTEDTGELFF.

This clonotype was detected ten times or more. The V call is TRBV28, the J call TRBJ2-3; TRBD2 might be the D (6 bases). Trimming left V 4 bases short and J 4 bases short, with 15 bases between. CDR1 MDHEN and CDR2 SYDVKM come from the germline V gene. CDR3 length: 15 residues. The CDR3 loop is CASSSPGERADTQYF. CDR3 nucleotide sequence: TGTGCCAGCAGTTCCCCGGGGGAAAGGGCAGATACGCAGTATTTT.

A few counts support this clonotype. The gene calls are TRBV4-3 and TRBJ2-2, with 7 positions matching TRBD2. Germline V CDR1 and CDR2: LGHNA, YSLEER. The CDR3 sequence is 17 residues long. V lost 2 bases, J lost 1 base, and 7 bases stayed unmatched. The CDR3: CASSQPLAGVNTGELFF. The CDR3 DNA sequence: TGCGCCAGCAGCCAACCTCTCGCGGGGGTGAACACCGGGGAGCTGTTTTTT.

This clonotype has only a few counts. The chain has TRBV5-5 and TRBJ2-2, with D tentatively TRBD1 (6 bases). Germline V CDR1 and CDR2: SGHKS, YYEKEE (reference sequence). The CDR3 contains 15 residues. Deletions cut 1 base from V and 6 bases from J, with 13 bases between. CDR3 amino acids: CASSLTGRGSGELFF. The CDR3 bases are TGTGCCAGCAGCTTGACGGGCAGGGGATCCGGGGAGCTGTTTTTT. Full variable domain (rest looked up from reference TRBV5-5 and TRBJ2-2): DAGVTQSPTHLIKTRGQQVTLRCSPISGHKSVSWYQQVLGQGPQFIFQYYEKEERGRGNFPDRFSARQFPNYSSELNVNALLLGDSALYLCASSLTGRGSGELFFGEGSRLTVL.

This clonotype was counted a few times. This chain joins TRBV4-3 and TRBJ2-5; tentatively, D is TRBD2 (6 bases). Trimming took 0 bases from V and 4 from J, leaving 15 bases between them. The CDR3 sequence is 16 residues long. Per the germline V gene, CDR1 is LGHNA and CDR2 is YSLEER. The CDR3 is CASSQEGGRRGETQYF. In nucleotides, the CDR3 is TGCGCCAGCAGCCAAGAGGGAGGCCGCAGAGGAGAGACCCAGTACTTC.

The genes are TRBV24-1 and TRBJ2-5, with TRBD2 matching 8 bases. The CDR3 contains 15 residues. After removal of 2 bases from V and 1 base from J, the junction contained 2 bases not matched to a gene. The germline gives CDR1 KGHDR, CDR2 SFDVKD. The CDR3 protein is CATSDSRGVQETQYF. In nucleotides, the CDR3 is TGTGCCACCAGTGATTCGCGGGGGGTCCAAGAGACCCAGTACTTC.

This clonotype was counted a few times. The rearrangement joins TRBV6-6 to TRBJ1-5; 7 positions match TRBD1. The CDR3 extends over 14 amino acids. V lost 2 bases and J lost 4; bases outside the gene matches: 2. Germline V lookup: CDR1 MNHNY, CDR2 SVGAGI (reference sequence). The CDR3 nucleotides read TGTGCCAGCAGTTACGCGGGACAGAATCAGCCCCAGCATTTT. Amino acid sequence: CASSYAGQNQPQHF.

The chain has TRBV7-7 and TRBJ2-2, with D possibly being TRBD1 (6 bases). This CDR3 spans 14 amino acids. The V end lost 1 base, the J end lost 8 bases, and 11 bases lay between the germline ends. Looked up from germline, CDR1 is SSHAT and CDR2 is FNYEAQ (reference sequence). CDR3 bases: TGTGCCAGCAGCTTAGACCTGGGGGCTGGGGAGCTGTTTTTT. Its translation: CASSLDLGAGELFF.

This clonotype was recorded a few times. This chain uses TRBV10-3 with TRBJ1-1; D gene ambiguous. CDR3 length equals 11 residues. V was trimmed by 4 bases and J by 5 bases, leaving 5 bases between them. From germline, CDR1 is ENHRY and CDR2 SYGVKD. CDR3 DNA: TGTGCCATCAGTGCTGAAACTGAAGCTTTCTTT. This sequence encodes CAISAETEAFF.

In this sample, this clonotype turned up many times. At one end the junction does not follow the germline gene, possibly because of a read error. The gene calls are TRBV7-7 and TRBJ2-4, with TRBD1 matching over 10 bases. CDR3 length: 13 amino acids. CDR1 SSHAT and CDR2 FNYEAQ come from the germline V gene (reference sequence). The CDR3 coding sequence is TGTGCTAGCAGCTTCGGGACAGGGGACATTCAGTACTTC. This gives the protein CASSFGTGDIQYF.

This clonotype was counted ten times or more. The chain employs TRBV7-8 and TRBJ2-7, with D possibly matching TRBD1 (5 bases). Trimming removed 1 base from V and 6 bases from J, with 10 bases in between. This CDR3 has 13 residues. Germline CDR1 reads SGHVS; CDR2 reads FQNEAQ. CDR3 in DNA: TGTGCCAGCAGCTTAGTACTTGGGGCCGAGCAGTACTTC. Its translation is CASSLVLGAEQYF.

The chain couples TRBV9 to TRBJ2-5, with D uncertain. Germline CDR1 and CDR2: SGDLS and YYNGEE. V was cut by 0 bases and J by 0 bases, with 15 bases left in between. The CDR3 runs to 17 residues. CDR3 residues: CASSVGQGGEYQETQYF. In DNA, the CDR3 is TGTGCCAGCAGCGTAGGTCAAGGCGGAGAGTACCAAGAGACCCAGTACTTC.

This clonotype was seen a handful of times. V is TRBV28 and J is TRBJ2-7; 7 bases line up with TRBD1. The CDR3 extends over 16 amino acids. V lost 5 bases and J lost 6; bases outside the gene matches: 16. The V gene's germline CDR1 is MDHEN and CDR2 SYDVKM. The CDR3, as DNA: TGTGCCAGCAGTACCGGGACAGCCTCCCCCTCTCGCGAGCAGTACGTC. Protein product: CASSTGTASPSREQYV.

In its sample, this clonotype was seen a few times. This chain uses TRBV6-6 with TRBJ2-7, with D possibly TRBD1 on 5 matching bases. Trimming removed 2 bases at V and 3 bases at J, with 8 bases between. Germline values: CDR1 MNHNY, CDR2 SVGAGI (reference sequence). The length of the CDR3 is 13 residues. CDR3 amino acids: CASSYDRYYEQYF. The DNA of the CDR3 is TGTGCCAGCAGTTACGACAGATACTACGAGCAGTACTTC.

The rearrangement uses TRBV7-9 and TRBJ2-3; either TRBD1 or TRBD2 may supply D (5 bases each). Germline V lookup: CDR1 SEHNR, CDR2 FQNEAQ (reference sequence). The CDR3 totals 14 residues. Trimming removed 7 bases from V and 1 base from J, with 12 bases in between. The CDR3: CASTPGAGTDTQYF. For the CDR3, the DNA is TGTGCCAGCACCCCCGGGGCAGGCACAGATACGCAGTATTTT.